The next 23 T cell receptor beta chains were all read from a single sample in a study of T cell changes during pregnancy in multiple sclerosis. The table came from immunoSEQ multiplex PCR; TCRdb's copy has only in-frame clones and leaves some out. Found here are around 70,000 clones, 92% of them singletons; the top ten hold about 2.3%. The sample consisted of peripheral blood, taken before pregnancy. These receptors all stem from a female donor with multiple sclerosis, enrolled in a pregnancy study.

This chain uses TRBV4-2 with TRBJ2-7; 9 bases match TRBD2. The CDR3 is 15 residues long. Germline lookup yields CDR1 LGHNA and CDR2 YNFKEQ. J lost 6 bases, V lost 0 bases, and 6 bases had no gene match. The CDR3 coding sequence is TGTGCCAGCAGCCAAGATCAGATAGCGGGAGCCGAGCAGTACTTC. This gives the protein CASSQDQIAGAEQYF.

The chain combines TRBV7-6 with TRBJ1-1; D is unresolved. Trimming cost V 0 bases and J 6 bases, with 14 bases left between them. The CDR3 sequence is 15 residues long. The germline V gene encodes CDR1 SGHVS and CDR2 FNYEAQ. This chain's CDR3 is CASSLAQGGRPEAFF. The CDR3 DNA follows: TGTGCCAGCAGCTTAGCGCAAGGAGGGCGGCCTGAAGCTTTCTTT.

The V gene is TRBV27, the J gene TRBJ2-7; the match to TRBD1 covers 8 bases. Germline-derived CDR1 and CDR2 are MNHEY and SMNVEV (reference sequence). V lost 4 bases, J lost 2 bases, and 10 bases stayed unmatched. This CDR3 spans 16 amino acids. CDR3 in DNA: TGTGCCAGCAGTTCCCGGACAGGGAATATTCCCTACGAGCAGTACTTC. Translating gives CASSSRTGNIPYEQYF.

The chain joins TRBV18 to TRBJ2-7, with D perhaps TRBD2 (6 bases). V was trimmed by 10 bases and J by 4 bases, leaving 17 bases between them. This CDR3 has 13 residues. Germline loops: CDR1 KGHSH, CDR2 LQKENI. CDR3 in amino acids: CATSGVPAYEQYF. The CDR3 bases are TGTGCCACCTCGGGAGTCCCAGCGTACGAGCAGTACTTC.

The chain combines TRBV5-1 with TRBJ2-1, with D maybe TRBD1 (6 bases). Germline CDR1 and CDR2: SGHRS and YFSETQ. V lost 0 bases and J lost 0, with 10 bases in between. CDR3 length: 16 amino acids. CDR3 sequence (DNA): TGCGCCAGCAGCTTGGTGCAGGGGAGCTCCTACAATGAGCAGTTCTTC. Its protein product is CASSLVQGSSYNEQFF.

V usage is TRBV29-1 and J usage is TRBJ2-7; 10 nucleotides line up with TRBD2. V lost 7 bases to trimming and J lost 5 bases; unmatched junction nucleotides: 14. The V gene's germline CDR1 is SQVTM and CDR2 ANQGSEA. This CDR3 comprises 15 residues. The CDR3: CSARPFEREGDEQYF. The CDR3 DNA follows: TGCAGCGCCCGACCCTTTGAGCGGGAGGGGGACGAGCAGTACTTC.

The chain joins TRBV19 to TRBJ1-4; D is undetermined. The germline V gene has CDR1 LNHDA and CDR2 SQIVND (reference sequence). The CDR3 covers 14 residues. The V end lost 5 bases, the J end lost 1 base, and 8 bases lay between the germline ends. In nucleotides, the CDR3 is TGTGCCAGTAGTCTCGGGAAAACTAATGAAAAACTGTTTTTT. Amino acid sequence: CASSLGKTNEKLFF.

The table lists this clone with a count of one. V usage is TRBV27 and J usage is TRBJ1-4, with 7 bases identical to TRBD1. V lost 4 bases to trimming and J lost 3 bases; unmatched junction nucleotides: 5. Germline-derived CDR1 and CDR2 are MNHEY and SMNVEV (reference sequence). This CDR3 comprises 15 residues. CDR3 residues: CASSYEGAPNEKLFF. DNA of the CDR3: TGTGCCAGCAGTTACGAGGGGGCGCCTAATGAAAAACTGTTTTTT.

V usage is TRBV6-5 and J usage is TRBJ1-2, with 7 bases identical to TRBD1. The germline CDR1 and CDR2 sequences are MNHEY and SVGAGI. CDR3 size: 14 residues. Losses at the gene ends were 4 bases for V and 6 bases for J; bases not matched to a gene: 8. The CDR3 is CASSLYRDSHGYTF. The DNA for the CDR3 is TGTGCCAGCAGTTTATACCGGGACAGCCATGGCTACACCTTC.

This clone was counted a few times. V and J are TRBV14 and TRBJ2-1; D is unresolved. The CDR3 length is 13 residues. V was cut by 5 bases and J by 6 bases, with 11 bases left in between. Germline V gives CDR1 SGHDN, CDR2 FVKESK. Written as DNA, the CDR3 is TGTGCCAGCAGCACACAACCTTTCAATGAGCAGTTCTTC. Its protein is CASSTQPFNEQFF. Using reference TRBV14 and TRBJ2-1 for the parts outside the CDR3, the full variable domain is EAGVTQFPSHSVIEKGQTVTLRCDPISGHDNLYWYRRVMGKEIKFLLHFVKESKQDESGMPNNRFLAERTGGTYSTLKVQPAELEDSGVYFCASSTQPFNEQFFGPGTRLTVL.

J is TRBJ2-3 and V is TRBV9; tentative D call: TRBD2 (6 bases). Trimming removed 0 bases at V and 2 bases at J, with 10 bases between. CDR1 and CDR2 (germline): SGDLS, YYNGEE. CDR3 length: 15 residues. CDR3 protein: CASSVGGGNTDTQYF. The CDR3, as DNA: TGTGCCAGCAGCGTAGGCGGCGGGAACACAGATACGCAGTATTTT.

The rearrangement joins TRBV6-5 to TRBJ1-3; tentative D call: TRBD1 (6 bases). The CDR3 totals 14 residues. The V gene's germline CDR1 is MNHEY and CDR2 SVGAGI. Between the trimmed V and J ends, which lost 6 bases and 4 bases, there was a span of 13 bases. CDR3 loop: CASRMQGIGNTIYF. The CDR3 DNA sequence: TGTGCCAGCAGGATGCAGGGGATCGGAAACACCATATATTTT.

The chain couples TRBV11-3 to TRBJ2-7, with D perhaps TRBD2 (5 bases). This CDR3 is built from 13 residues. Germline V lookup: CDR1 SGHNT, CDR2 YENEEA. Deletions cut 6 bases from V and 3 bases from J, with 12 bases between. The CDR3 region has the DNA TGTGCCAGCAGGGGAAGAGGGAGCTACGAGCAGTACTTC. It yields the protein CASRGRGSYEQYF.

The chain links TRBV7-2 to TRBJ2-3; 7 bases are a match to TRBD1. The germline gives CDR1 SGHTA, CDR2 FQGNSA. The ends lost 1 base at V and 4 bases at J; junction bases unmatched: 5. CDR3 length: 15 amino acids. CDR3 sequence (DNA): TGTGCCAGCAGCTTAGGATGGACAGGCTCAGATACGCAGTATTTT. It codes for CASSLGWTGSDTQYF.

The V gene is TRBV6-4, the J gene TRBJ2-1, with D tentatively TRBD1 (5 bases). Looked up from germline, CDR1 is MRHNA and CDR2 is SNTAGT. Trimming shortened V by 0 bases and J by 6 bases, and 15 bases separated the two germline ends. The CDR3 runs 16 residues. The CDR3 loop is CASSDSSGLGSNEQFF. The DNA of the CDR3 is TGTGCCAGCAGTGACTCATCAGGGCTCGGGTCCAATGAGCAGTTCTTC.

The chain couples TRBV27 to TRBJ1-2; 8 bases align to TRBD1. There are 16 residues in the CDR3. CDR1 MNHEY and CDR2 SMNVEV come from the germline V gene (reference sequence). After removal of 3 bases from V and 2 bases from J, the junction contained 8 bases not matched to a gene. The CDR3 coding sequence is TGTGCCAGCAGTTTTCTCAGGACAGGGCGCAACTATGGCTACACCTTC. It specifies CASSFLRTGRNYGYTF.

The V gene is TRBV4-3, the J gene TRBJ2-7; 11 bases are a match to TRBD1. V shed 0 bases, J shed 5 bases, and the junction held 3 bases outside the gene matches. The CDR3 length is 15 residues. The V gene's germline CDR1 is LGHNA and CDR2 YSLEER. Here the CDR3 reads CASSQDRDRGNEQYF. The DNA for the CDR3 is TGCGCCAGCAGCCAAGATCGGGACAGGGGGAACGAGCAGTACTTC.

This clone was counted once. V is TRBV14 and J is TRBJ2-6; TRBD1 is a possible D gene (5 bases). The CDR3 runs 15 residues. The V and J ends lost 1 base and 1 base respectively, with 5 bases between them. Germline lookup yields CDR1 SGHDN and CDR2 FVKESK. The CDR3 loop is CASSQAGSGANVLTF. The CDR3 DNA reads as TGTGCCAGCAGCCAAGCAGGGTCTGGGGCCAACGTCCTGACTTTC. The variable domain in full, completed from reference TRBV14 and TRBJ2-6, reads EAGVTQFPSHSVIEKGQTVTLRCDPISGHDNLYWYRRVMGKEIKFLLHFVKESKQDESGMPNNRFLAERTGGTYSTLKVQPAELEDSGVYFCASSQAGSGANVLTFGAGSRLTVL.

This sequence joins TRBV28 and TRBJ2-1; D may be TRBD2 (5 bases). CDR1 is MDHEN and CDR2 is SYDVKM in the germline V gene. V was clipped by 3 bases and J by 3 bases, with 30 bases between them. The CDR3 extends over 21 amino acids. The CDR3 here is CASSFRGSGSLIGRFYNEQFF. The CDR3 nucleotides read TGTGCCAGCAGTTTTCGGGGATCCGGTTCCCTAATAGGACGGTTCTACAATGAGCAGTTCTTC.

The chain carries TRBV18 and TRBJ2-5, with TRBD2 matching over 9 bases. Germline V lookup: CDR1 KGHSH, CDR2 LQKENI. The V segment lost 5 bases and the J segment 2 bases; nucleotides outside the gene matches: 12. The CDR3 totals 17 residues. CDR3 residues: CASSTDQLLAGQETQYF. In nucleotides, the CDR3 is TGTGCCAGCTCAACAGATCAATTGCTAGCGGGGCAAGAGACCCAGTACTTC.

The CDR3 DNA sequence: TGTGCCAGCAGTTTATCCCCTAGCGGGAGCCGGGACGAGCAGTACTTC. Protein: CASSLSPSGSRDEQYF. The genes are TRBV28 and TRBJ2-7; TRBD2 agrees at 10 bases. CDR3 length: 16 residues. The V and J ends lost 1 base and 5 bases, in that order; junction bases with no gene match: 8. Germline assignment: CDR1 MDHEN and CDR2 SYDVKM.

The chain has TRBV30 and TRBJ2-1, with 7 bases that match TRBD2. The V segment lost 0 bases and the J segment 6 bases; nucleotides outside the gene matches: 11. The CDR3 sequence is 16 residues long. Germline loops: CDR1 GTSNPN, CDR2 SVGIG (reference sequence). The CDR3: CAWSVLTSAASNEQFF. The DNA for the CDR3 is TGTGCCTGGAGTGTACTTACTAGCGCCGCTTCCAATGAGCAGTTCTTC.

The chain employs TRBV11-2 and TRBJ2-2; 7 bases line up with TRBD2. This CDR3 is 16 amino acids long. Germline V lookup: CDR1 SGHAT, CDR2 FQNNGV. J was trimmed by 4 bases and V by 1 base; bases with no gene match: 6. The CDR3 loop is CASSLVPGEGTGELFF. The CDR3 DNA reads TGTGCCAGCAGCTTAGTACCCGGGGAGGGCACCGGGGAGCTGTTTTTT. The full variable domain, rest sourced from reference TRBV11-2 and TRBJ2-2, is EAGVAQSPRYKIIEKRQSVAFWCNPISGHATLYWYQQILGQGPKLLIQFQNNGVVDDSQLPKDRFSAERLKGVDSTLKIQPAKLEDSAVYLCASSLVPGEGTGELFFGEGSRLTVL.